What follows are 5 T cell receptor beta chains derived from one specimen sequenced in a study of shared clonotypes between healthy human individuals. Data came from immunoSEQ multiplex PCR; TCRdb stores just in-frame clones and leaves some out. The table has about 2.1 million clones, just over 90% seen once. Positive CCR7 selection of CD45RO-negative cells yielded the naive CD8 cells, and terminally differentiated effector memory CD45RA+ cells were excluded. The sample was naive CD8+ T cells from PBMCs. The receptors come from a man younger than 35 in good health. Some clones in this sample may be carry-over from other donors' samples.

The chain carries TRBV29-1 and TRBJ1-1; 8 bases map to TRBD1. From germline, CDR1 is SQVTM and CDR2 ANQGSEA. The ends lost 2 bases at V and 4 bases at J; junction bases unmatched: 12. The CDR3 is 16 residues long. The CDR3 bases are TGCAGCGTTGAATCAGGGGGCCCTTCCCAATTCACTGAAGCTTTCTTT. This sequence encodes CSVESGGPSQFTEAFF.

As concerns this clone: This same CDR3 is encoded by further DNA sequences in the sample. V and J are TRBV27 and TRBJ2-1; D call uncertain. CDR1 MNHEY and CDR2 SMNVEV come from the germline V gene (reference sequence). The CDR3 loop spans 12 amino acids. V lost 2 bases, J lost 6 bases, and 5 bases lay in between. Here the CDR3 DNA reads TGTGCCAGCAGTTTAGGGCCCAATGAGCAGTTCTTC. Protein product: CASSLGPNEQFF.

This clone has a single count. The chain recombines TRBV21-1 with TRBJ1-2. TRBV21-1 is noted as a pseudogene. The CDR3 is made up of 17 amino acids. The CDR3 DNA reads TGTGCCAGCAGCAAAGCGGTTAAAGGCAGTCGGGACTATGGCTACACCTTC. Amino acid sequence: CASSKAVKGSRDYGYTF.

This chain connects TRBV27 to TRBJ2-1; the match to TRBD2 covers 8 bases. CDR1 is MNHEY, CDR2 SMNVEV, per germline (reference sequence). V was pared by 5 bases and J by 6 bases, with 6 bases of the junction left unmatched. The CDR3 loop spans 14 amino acids. CDR3 sequence (DNA): TGTGCCAGCAGTCTTCGGACTAGCAGCAATGAGCAGTTCTTC. This gives the protein CASSLRTSSNEQFF.

This clone was counted a single time. This rearrangement joins TRBV9 to TRBJ2-7; D is possibly TRBD1 (5 bases). Trimming shortened V by 0 bases and J by 5 bases, and 6 bases separated the two germline ends. Germline CDR1 is SGDLS and CDR2 is YYNGEE. The CDR3 sequence is 12 residues long. The CDR3 here is CASSVEGNEQYF. The CDR3, as DNA: TGTGCCAGCAGCGTAGAGGGGAACGAGCAGTACTTC.